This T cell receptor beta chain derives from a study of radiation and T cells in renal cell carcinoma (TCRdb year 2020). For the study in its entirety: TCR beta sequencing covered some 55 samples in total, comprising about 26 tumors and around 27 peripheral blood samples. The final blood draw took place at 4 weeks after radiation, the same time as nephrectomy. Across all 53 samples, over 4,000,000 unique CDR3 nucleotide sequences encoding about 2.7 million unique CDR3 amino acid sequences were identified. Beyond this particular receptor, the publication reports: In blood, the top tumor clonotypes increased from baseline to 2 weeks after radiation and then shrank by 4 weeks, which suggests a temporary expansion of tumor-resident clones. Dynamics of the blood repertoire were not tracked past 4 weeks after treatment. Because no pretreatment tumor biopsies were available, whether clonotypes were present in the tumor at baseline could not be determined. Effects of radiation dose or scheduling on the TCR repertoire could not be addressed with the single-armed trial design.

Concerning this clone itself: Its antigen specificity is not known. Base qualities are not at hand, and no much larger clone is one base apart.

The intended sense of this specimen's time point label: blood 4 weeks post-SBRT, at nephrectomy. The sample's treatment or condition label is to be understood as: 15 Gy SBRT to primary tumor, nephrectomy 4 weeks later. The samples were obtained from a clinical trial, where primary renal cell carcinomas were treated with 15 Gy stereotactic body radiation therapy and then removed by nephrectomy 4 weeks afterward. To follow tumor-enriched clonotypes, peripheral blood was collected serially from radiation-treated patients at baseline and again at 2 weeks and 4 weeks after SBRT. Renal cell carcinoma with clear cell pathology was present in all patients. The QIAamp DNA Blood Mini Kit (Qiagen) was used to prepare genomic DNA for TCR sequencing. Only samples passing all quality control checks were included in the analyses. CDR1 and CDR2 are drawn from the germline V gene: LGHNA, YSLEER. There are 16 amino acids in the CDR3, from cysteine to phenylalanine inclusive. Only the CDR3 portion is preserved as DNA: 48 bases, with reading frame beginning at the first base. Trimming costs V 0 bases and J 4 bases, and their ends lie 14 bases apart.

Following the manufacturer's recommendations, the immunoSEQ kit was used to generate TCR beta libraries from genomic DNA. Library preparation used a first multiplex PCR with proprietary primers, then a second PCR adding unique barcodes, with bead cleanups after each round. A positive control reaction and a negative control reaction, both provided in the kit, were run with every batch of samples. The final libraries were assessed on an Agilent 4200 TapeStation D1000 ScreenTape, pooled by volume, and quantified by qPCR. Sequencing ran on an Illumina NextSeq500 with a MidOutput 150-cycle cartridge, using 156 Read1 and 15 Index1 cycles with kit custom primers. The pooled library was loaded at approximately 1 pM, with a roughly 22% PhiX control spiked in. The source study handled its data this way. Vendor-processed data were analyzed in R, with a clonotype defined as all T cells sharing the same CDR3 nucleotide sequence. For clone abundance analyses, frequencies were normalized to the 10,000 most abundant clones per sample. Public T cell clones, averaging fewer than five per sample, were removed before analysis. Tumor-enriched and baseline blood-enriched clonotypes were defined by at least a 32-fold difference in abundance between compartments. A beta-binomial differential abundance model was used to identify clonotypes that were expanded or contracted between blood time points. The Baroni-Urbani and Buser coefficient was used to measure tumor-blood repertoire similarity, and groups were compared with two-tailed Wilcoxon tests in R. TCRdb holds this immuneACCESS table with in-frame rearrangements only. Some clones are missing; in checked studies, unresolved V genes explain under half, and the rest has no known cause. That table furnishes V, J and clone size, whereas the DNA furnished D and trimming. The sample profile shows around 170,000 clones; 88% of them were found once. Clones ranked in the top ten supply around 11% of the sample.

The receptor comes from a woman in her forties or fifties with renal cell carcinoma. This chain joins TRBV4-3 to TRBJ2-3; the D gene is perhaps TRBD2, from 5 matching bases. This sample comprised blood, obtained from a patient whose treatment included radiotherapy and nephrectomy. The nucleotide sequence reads TGCGCCAGCAGCCAAGATTTCGGTACTAGTGCAGATACGCAGTATTTT. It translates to CASSQDFGTSADTQYF.